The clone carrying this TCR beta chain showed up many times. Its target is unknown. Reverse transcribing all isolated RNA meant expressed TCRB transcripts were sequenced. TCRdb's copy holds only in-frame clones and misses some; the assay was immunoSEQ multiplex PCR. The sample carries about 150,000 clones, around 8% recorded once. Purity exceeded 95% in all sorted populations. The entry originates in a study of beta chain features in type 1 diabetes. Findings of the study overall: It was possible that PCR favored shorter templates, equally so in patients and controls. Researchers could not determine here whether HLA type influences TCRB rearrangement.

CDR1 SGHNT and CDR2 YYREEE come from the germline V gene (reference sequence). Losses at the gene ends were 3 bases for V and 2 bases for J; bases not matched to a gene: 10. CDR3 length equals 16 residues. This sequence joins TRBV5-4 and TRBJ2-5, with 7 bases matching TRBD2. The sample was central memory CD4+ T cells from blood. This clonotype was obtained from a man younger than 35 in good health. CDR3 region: CASSSGGKRTQETQYF. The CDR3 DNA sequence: TGTGCCAGCAGCTCCGGGGGGAAGAGGACACAAGAGACCCAGTACTTC.